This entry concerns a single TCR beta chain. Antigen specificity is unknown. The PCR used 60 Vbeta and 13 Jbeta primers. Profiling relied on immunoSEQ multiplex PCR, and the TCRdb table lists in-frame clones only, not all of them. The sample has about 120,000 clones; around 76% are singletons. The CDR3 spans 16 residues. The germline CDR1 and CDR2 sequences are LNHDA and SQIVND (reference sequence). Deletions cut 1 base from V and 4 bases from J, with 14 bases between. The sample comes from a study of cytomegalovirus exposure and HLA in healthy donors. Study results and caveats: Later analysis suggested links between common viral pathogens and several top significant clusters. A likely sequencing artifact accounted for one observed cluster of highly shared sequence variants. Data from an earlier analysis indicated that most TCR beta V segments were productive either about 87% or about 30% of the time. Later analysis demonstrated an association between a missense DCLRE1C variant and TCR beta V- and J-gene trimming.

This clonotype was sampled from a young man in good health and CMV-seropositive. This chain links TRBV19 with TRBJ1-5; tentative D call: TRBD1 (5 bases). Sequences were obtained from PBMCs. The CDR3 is CASSIGRQGWNQPQHF. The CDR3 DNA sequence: TGTGCCAGTAGTATAGGGCGGCAGGGTTGGAATCAGCCCCAGCATTTT. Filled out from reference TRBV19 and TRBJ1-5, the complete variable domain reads DGGITQSPKYLFRKEGQNVTLSCEQNLNHDAMYWYRQDPGQGLRLIYYSQIVNDFQKGDIAEGYSVSREKKESFPLTVTSAQKNPTAFYLCASSIGRQGWNQPQHFGDGTRLSIL.